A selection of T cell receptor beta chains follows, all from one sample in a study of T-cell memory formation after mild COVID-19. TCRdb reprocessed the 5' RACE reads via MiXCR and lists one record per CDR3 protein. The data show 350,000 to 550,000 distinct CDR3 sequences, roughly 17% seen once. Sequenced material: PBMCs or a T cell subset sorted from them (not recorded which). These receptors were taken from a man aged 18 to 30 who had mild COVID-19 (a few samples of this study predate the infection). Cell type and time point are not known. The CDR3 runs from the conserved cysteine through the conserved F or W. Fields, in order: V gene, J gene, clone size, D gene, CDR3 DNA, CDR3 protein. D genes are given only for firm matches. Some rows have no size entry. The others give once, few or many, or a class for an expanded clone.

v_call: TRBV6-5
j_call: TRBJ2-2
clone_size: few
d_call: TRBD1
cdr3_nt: TGTGCCAGCAGTAGGACAGGGGGCGATTCCACCGGGGAGCTGTTTTTT
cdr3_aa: CASSRTGGDSTGELFF

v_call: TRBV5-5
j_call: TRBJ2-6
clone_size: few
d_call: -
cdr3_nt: TGTGCCAGCAGCTTGACAGGGAATACCTGGGCCAACGTCCTGACTTTC
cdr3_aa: CASSLTGNTWANVLTF

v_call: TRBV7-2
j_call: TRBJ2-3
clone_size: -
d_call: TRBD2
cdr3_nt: TGTGCCAGCAGCTTAACAGGCGGGACTAGCGGGGGGATACTCACAGATACGCAGTATTTT
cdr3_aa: CASSLTGGTSGGILTDTQYF

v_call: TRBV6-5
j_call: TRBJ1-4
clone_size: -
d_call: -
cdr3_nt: TGTGCCAGCAGTTATGGACTGATGGGGAGTGAAAAACTGTTTTTT
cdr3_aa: CASSYGLMGSEKLFF

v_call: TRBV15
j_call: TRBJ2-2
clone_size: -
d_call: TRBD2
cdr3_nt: TGTGCCACCAGCAGAGGATTCTCCGAGACTAGCGGAACCGGGGAGCTGTTTTTT
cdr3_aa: CATSRGFSETSGTGELFF

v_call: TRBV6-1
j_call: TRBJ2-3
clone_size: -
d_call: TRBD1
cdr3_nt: TGTGCCAGCAGTGGAGGACAGGGAGGTCGGCCCACGCAGTATTTT
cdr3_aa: CASSGGQGGRPTQYF

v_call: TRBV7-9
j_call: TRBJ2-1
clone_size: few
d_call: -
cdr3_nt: TGTGCCGGGGGGGGGCAGTATGAGCAGTTCTTC
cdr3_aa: CAGGGQYEQFF

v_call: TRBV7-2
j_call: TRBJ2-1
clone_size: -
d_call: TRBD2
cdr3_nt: TGTGCCAGCAGCCCGCCGAGACTAGCAGGTGAGCAGTTCTTC
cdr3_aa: CASSPPRLAGEQFF

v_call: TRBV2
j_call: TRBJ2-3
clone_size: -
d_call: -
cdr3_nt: TGTGCCAGCAGTGAAAGGGCGGGGGCCCGCACAGATACGCAGTATTTT
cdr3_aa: CASSERAGARTDTQYF

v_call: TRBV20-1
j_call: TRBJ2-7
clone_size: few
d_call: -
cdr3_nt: TGCAGTGCACCCAGACACCCGAGCTCCTACGAGCAGTACTTC
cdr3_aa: CSAPRHPSSYEQYF

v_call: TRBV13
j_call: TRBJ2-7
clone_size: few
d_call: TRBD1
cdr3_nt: TGTGCCAGCAGCTCCGACAGGGGGGATGCCTACGAGCAGTACTTC
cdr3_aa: CASSSDRGDAYEQYF

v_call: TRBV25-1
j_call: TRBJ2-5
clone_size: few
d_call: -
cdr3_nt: TGTGCCAGCAGTGACCAGGGGCGCTGGGTTGGGACCCAGTACTTC
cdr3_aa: CASSDQGRWVGTQYF

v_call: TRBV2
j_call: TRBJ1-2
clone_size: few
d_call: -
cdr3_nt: TGTGCCAGCAGTGCGAGGACAGTATTTAACTATGGCTACACCTTC
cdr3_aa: CASSARTVFNYGYTF

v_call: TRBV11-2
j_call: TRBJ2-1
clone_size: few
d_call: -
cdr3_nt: TGTGCCAGCAGGGCCTTAACACTTTATGAGCAGTTCTTC
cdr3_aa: CASRALTLYEQFF

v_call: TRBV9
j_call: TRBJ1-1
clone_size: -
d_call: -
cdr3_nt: TGTGCCAGCAGCGTAGGAGGCCAGGGGAGGACTGAAGCTTTCTTT
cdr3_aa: CASSVGGQGRTEAFF

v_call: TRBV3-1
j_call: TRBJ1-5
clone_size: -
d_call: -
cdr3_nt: TGTGCCAGCAGCCTTCGTCTAGGAGATCAGCCCCAGCATTTT
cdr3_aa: CASSLRLGDQPQHF

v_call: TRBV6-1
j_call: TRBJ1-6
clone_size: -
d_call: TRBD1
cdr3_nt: TGTGCCACCAGAAACCGGGACAGGGTTGATTCACCCCTCCACTTT
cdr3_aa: CATRNRDRVDSPLHF

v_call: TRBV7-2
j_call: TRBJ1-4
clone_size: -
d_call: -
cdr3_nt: TGTGCCAGCAGCTCTCCAGGCCGGGGGCTGTTTTTT
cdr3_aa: CASSSPGRGLFF

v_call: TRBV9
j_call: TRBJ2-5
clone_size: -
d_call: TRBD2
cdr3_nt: TGTGCCAGCAGCTCCGGGGGAGGGCGGGAAGAGACCCAGTACTTC
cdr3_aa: CASSSGGGREETQYF

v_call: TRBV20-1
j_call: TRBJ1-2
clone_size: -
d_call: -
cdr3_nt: TGCAGTGCCAGATGGGGGAACTATGGCTACACCTTC
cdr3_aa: CSARWGNYGYTF

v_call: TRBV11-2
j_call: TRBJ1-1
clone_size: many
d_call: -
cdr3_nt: TGTGCCAGCGGCATTCAGGAGGCTTTAGGGGCTTTCTTT
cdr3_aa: CASGIQEALGAFF

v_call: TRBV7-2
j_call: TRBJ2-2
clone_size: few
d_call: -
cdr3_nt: TGTGCCAGCAGCCTGCAGGGGGGAACTACCGGGGAGCTGTTTTTT
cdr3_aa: CASSLQGGTTGELFF

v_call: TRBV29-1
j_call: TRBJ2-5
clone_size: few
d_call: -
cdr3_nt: TGCAGCGTTGATATGGTCAGTGAGACCCAGTACTTC
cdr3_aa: CSVDMVSETQYF

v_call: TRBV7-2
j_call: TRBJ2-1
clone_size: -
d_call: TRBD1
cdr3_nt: TGTGCCAGCAGCAAATGGCCGGGACAGGGTTTGGGTGGTGAGCAGTTCTTC
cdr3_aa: CASSKWPGQGLGGEQFF

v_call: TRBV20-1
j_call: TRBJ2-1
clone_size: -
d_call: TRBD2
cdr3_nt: TGCAGTGCTAGAGAGATGGGGAGGGTATCCAATGAGCAGTTCTTC
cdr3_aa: CSAREMGRVSNEQFF

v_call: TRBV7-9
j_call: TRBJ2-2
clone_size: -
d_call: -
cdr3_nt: TGTGCCAGCAGCCAAATACGCACCGGGGAGCTGTTTTTT
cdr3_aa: CASSQIRTGELFF

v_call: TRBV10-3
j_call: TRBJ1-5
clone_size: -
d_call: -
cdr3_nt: TGTGACATCAGTGAGTCTCCGGGTCCCGTTCAGCCCCAGCATTTT
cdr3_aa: CDISESPGPVQPQHF

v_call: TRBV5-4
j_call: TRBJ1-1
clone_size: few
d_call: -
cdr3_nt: TGTGCCTGCGGGACTGGGAACACTGAAGCTTTCTTT
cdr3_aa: CACGTGNTEAFF

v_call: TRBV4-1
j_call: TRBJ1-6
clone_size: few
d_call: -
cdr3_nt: TGCGCCAGCAGCCCAGAGGAGTGGGGGAATTCACCCCTCCACTTT
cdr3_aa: CASSPEEWGNSPLHF